The 8 T cell receptor beta chains listed next were all sequenced from one sample in a study of shared clonotypes between healthy human individuals. Here immunoSEQ multiplex PCR was the method, and the copy in TCRdb shows in-frame clones only, minus some. The profile shows about 700,000 clones, roughly 70% of them singletons. The sequencing sample was made of memory CD4+ T cells sorted from blood. Subset indicated: CD45RA-negative fraction. The receptors derive from a woman younger than 45 in good health.

This clone was observed a few times. A much larger clone differs from this one at a single base, so this may be a read error. Other nucleotide sequences from this sample produce the same CDR3. The rearrangement links TRBV7-2 to TRBJ2-1, with TRBD2 matching over 7 bases. Unmatched junction bases numbered 4, after V lost 5 bases and J lost 0 bases. CDR3 length: 15 amino acids. Germline CDR1 SGHTA, CDR2 FQGNSA. CDR3 nucleotide sequence: TGTGCCAGCAGCCCACAGCGGGACTCCTACAATGAGCAGTTCTTC. Its translation: CASSPQRDSYNEQFF. The full variable domain, with the rest looked up from reference TRBV7-2 and TRBJ2-1, is GAGVSQSPSNKVTEKGKDVELRCDPISGHTALYWYRQSLGQGLEFLIYFQGNSAPDKSGLPSDRFSAERTGGSVSTLTIQRTQQEDSAVYLCASSPQRDSYNEQFFGPGTRLTVL.

This chain uses TRBV11-2 with TRBJ2-3; D remains unclear. The length of the CDR3 is 12 residues. The V end lost 8 bases, the J end lost 3 bases, and 9 bases lay between the germline ends. Germline values: CDR1 SGHAT, CDR2 FQNNGV. In nucleotides, the CDR3 is TGTGCCAGCGGGATAGGGACAGATACGCAGTATTTT. Its protein is CASGIGTDTQYF.

The genes are TRBV5-1 and TRBJ1-3, with D maybe TRBD1 (5 bases). CDR3 length equals 15 residues. CDR1 and CDR2 from the germline V gene are SGHRS and YFSETQ. Between the trimmed V and J ends, which lost 3 bases and 3 bases, there was a span of 13 bases. The CDR3 reads CASSSDGGIGNTIYF. CDR3 DNA: TGCGCCAGCAGCTCGGACGGGGGAATTGGAAACACCATATATTTT.

The genes are TRBV18 and TRBJ1-4; TRBD1 aligns across 7 bases. Germline CDR1 is KGHSH and CDR2 is LQKENI. This CDR3 has 14 amino acids. V gave up 2 bases and J gave up 8 bases; unmatched junction bases: 5. Here the CDR3 DNA reads TGTGCCAGCTCACCAGGGGTGACAGGGGAAAAACTGTTTTTT. Amino acids: CASSPGVTGEKLFF.

The chain has TRBV2 and TRBJ2-5; D gene unclear. V shed 7 bases and J shed 5 bases, with 8 bases lying between them. CDR1 and CDR2 from the germline V gene are SNHLY and FYNNEI. The CDR3 spans 11 residues. The CDR3 region has the DNA TGTGCCAGCACCTCTGAGGAGACCCAGTACTTC. It yields the protein CASTSEETQYF.

The chain has TRBV7-8 and TRBJ2-7; D may be TRBD2 (5 bases). Trimming removed 1 base from V and 7 bases from J, with 11 bases in between. The CDR3 runs 13 residues. Germline V gene sequence: CDR1 SGHVS, CDR2 FQNEAQ. The CDR3 reads CASSLVVRGEQYF. Here the CDR3 DNA reads TGTGCCAGCAGCTTAGTGGTTCGGGGAGAGCAGTACTTC. Filled out from reference TRBV7-8 and TRBJ2-7, the complete variable domain reads GAGVSQSPRYKVAKRGQDVALRCDPISGHVSLFWYQQALGQGPEFLTYFQNEAQLDKSGLPSDRFFAERPEGSVSTLKIQRTQQEDSAVYLCASSLVVRGEQYFGPGTRLTVT.

The genes are TRBV6-5 and TRBJ2-7, with 10 bases that match TRBD2. Germline CDR1 reads MNHEY; CDR2 reads SVGAGI. CDR3 length: 15 residues. V gave up 4 bases and J gave up 2 bases; unmatched junction bases: 5. This CDR3 reads CASSLLAGFPYEQYF. CDR3 nucleotides: TGTGCCAGCAGTTTACTAGCGGGGTTTCCCTACGAGCAGTACTTC.

The sample holds one count of this clone. This chain uses TRBV27 with TRBJ2-7; possibly TRBD1 or TRBD2 for D (5 bases each). The CDR3 has 14 amino acids. Germline V gives CDR1 MNHEY, CDR2 SMNVEV (reference sequence). V was shortened by 8 bases and J by 3 bases, with 17 bases between the two germline ends. In DNA, the CDR3 is TGTGCCAGCGCATATGACAGAGGGGTCTACGAGCAGTACTTC. Translating it yields CASAYDRGVYEQYF.